This entry lists 14 T cell receptor beta chains sequenced from one sample in a study of post-analysis software for immune sequencing data. Study-level points and caveats: About five TRBV segments, including TRBV5-6, TRBV5-1 and TRBV20-1, were more frequent in patients than controls.

Their antigens remain unidentified. Unique molecular identifiers were built into the TCR beta cDNA libraries. TCRdb itself ran the PCR reads through MiXCR, one entry per CDR3 protein. This sample has about 770,000 distinct CDR3 sequences, with around 46% found just once. The sequenced sample consisted of blood. These receptors all come from a girl aged 10-17 years with multiple sclerosis.

The V and J genes are TRBV28 and TRBJ2-7, with no clear D. Matching the DNA end better, TRBJ2-5 makes the J call doubtful. The CDR3 contains 13 residues. Germline V gene lookup returns CDR1 MDHEN and CDR2 SYDVKM. CDR3: CASSRLDVKTQYF. The DNA for the CDR3 is TGTGCCAGCAGTCGACTGGACGTGAAGACCCAGTACTTC.

V and J are TRBV20-1 and TRBJ2-4; D remains ambiguous. The J call may be incorrect, as the DNA end agrees better with TRBJ2-7. CDR1 is DFQATT, CDR2 SNEGSKA, per germline (reference sequence). CDR3 size: 13 residues. CDR3 sequence: CSARTLLTYEQYF. As DNA, the CDR3 is TGCAGTGCTAGAACGCTCCTGACCTACGAGCAGTACTTC.

In this sample, this clonotype turned up a few times. The chain employs TRBV7-2 and TRBJ2-6; D gene unclear. V gave up 1 base and J gave up 2 bases, with 15 bases separating them. The CDR3 runs 18 residues. Germline V gene data show CDR1 as SGHTA and CDR2 as FQGNSA. CDR3 region: CASSLELRNPPGANVLTF. The CDR3 nucleotides are TGTGCCAGCAGCTTAGAGTTACGGAACCCACCTGGGGCCAACGTCCTGACTTTC. Combining the CDR3 with reference TRBV7-2 and TRBJ2-6 gives the whole variable domain GAGVSQSPSNKVTEKGKDVELRCDPISGHTALYWYRQSLGQGLEFLIYFQGNSAPDKSGLPSDRFSAERTGGSVSTLTIQRTQQEDSAVYLCASSLELRNPPGANVLTFGAGSRLTVL.

The sample holds a few counts of this clonotype. The chain employs TRBV27 and TRBJ2-3; the match to TRBD2 covers 12 bases. Germline assignment: CDR1 MNHEY and CDR2 SMNVEV (reference sequence). Trimming removed 5 bases from V and 4 bases from J; junction bases left unmatched: 7. The CDR3 contains 16 residues. The DNA of the CDR3 is TGTGCCAGCAGTCCGACTAGCGGGAGTCTCGCAGATACGCAGTATTTT. Amino acid sequence: CASSPTSGSLADTQYF.

This clonotype was detected a few times. The gene calls are TRBV12-3 or TRBV12-4 and TRBJ1-2; D ambiguous. V gave up 6 bases and J gave up 8 bases, with 19 bases separating them. The CDR3 spans 14 residues. CDR3 sequence: CASRPRTAWGGYTF. CDR3 coding DNA: TGTGCCAGCAGACCCAGGACCGCCTGGGGAGGCTACACCTTC.

This rearrangement joins TRBV28 to TRBJ2-6, with 8 positions matching TRBD1. The V gene end was trimmed by 3 bases and the J gene end by 10 bases; junction bases not matched to a gene: 5. The CDR3 consists of 14 residues. Germline V gene data show CDR1 as MDHEN and CDR2 as SYDVKM. DNA of the CDR3: TGTGCCAGCAGTTTTGAGGGGACAGGAAACGTCCTGACTTTC. It is translated as CASSFEGTGNVLTF.

This clonotype showed up just a few times. The chain recombines TRBV4-1 with TRBJ2-7; 7 nucleotides line up with TRBD2. V was pared by 0 bases and J by 1 base, with 0 bases of the junction left unmatched. The CDR3 runs to 14 residues. CDR1 MGHRA and CDR2 YSYEKL come from the germline V gene. The CDR3 nucleotides read TGCGCCAGCAGCCAAGAGGGGGGGTCCTACGAGCAGTACTTC. It yields the protein CASSQEGGSYEQYF.

The chain employs TRBV7-2 and TRBJ1-4; D gene uncertain. The length of the CDR3 is 17 residues. Germline V CDR1 and CDR2: SGHTA, FQGNSA. Trimming shortened V by 5 bases and J by 0 bases, and 16 bases separated the two germline ends. The CDR3 DNA sequence: TGTGCCAGCAGCCCCCAAGGAGAATCTGCAACTAATGAAAAACTGTTTTTT. Amino acid sequence: CASSPQGESATNEKLFF.

This clonotype was observed a handful of times. CDR3 amino acids: CASSWDFGGDGYTF. CDR3 DNA: TGTGCCAGCAGCTGGGACTTCGGGGGGGACGGCTACACCTTC. This rearrangement joins TRBV7-2 to TRBJ1-2; tentative D call: TRBD1 (5 bases). Germline V gene sequence: CDR1 SGHTA, CDR2 FQGNSA. The CDR3 loop spans 14 amino acids. Trimming shortened V by 4 bases and J by 8 bases, and 17 bases separated the two germline ends.

This chain uses TRBV20-1 with TRBJ1-1; D gene unclear. Germline values: CDR1 DFQATT, CDR2 SNEGSKA (reference sequence). The CDR3 length is 10 residues. Trimming stripped 8 bases from V and 1 base from J, with 5 bases between. The CDR3 nucleotides read TGCAGTCCCGCGAACACTGAAGCTTTCTTT. Encoded protein: CSPANTEAFF.

CDR3 nucleotides: TGCAGTGCTAGAGATTCGGCGGAGCAGTTCTTC. It translates to CSARDSAEQFF. V and J are TRBV20-1 and TRBJ2-1, with D uncertain. The length of the CDR3 is 11 residues. With 0 bases removed from V and 10 bases from J, the gap between germline ends came to 7 bases. CDR1 is DFQATT and CDR2 is SNEGSKA in the germline V gene (reference sequence).

V is TRBV21-1 and J is TRBJ2-1; the tabulated D call, TRBD1, remains unverified against the DNA. TRBV21-1 is recorded as a pseudogene. The CDR3 is 17 residues long. The CDR3 spells CASIPRRGPSSYNEQFF. For the CDR3, the DNA is TGTGCCAGCATCCCCCGGAGAGGACCAAGCTCCTACAATGAGCAGTTCTTC.

The chain combines TRBV12-3 or TRBV12-4 with TRBJ2-1, with a possible D match to TRBD2 (5 bases). The CDR3 has 16 amino acids. V was trimmed by 8 bases and J by 1 base, leaving 18 bases between them. The CDR3 DNA sequence: TGTGCCAGCGACTACGCCACCGGCCCATCCTACAATGAGCAGTTCTTC. It yields the protein CASDYATGPSYNEQFF.

Only one count was recorded for this clonotype. The rearrangement uses TRBV7-9 and TRBJ2-3; 12 bases map to TRBD2. The CDR3 has 15 amino acids. Germline V CDR1 and CDR2: SEHNR, FQNEAQ (reference sequence). J lost 2 bases, V lost 8 bases, and 5 bases had no gene match. CDR3 DNA: TGTGCCAGCGGGGGGACTAGCGGGCTCACAGATACGCAGTATTTT. It yields the protein CASGGTSGLTDTQYF.